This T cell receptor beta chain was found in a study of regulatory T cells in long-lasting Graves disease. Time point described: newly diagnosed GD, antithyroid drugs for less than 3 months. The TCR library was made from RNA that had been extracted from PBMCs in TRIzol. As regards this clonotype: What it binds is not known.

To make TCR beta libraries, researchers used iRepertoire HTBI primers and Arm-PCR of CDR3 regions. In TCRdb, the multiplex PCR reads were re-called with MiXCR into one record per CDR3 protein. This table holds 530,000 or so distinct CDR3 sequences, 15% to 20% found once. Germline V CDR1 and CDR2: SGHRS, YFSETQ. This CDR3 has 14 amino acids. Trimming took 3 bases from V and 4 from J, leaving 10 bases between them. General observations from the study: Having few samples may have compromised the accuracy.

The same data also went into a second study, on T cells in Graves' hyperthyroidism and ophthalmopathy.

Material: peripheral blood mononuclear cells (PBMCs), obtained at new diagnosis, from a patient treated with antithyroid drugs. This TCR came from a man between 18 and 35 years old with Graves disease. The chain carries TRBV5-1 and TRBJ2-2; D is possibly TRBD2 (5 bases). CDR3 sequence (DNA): TGCGCCAGCAGCTGGCTAGCATCCACCGGGGAGCTGTTTTTT. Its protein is CASSWLASTGELFF.